Below, 32 T cell receptor beta chains from the same sample are listed, as sequenced in a study of radiotherapy plus CTLA-4 blockade in lung cancer. Sequencing was performed with immunoSEQ multiplex PCR; in TCRdb, only in-frame clones are kept and a portion is missing. In the table there are 40,000 to 45,000 clones, more than 70% of which are singletons. This specimen was peripheral blood, taken from a patient treated with radiotherapy plus ipilimumab. The receptors shown here come from a human donor with non-small cell lung cancer whose response to radiotherapy plus ipilimumab could not be evaluated.

The chain carries TRBV15 and TRBJ2-7; D is possibly TRBD1 (5 bases). Between the trimmed V and J ends, which lost 1 base and 6 bases, there was a span of 7 bases. The CDR3 length is 12 residues. Germline V gene data show CDR1 as LNHNV and CDR2 as YYDKDF (reference sequence). The CDR3 DNA is TGTGCCACCAGCAGAGTGCAGGGCGAGCAGTACTTC. This encodes CATSRVQGEQYF.

The V and J genes are TRBV5-6 and TRBJ1-4; maybe TRBD1 (6 bases). CDR1 and CDR2 (germline): SGHDT, YYEEEE. The CDR3 is made up of 17 amino acids. Trimming shortened V by 1 base and J by 0 bases, and 13 bases separated the two germline ends. The chain's CDR3 is CASSLSGQPATNEKLFF. The CDR3 DNA reads TGTGCCAGCAGCTTGTCAGGACAGCCCGCAACTAATGAAAAACTGTTTTTT.

On this clone itself: The identical CDR3 is also encoded by other nucleotide sequences in the sample. The chain joins TRBV20-1 to TRBJ2-7; D gene unclear. Looked up from germline, CDR1 is DFQATT and CDR2 is SNEGSKA (reference sequence). CDR3 size: 11 residues. The V end was cut by 3 bases, the J end by 2 bases, with 5 bases between. The CDR3 DNA is TGCAGTGCTAGGCTAGCCTACGAGCAGTACTTC. This codes for CSARLAYEQYF.

This sequence joins TRBV5-1 and TRBJ2-2; TRBD1 matches at 10 bases. After removal of 7 bases from V and 5 bases from J, the junction contained 5 bases not matched to a gene. The germline gives CDR1 SGHRS, CDR2 YFSETQ. This CDR3 is 14 amino acids long. CDR3 in DNA: TGCGCCAGCGGGACAGGGGAAAGTACCGGGGAGCTGTTTTTT. It codes for CASGTGESTGELFF.

V gene TRBV9 combines with J gene TRBJ1-1, with D possibly TRBD1 on 5 matching bases. Per the germline V gene, CDR1 is SGDLS and CDR2 is YYNGEE. V gave up 4 bases and J gave up 5 bases, with 18 bases separating them. The CDR3 covers 15 residues. The CDR3 coding sequence is TGTGCCAGCAGCCCCTCCTCGTGGGGGGTGACTGAAGCTTTCTTT. It encodes CASSPSSWGVTEAFF.

V is TRBV15 and J is TRBJ1-2; a weak D match, TRBD1 (6 bases). The V gene lost 1 base and the J gene lost 6 bases, with 9 bases spanning the gap. This CDR3 is built from 13 residues. Germline CDR1 LNHNV, CDR2 YYDKDF (reference sequence). The CDR3 protein is CATSRGQGNGYTF. The DNA for the CDR3 is TGTGCCACCAGCAGAGGTCAGGGGAATGGCTACACCTTC.

The rearrangement uses TRBV2 and TRBJ2-4; 7 bases line up with TRBD1. V gave up 6 bases and J gave up 2 bases; unmatched junction bases: 10. The CDR3 is 16 residues long. CDR1 is SNHLY, CDR2 FYNNEI, per germline. CDR3 residues: CASRIRGSGTKNIQYF. The DNA for the CDR3 is TGTGCCAGCAGGATCAGGGGGAGTGGGACCAAAAACATTCAGTACTTC.

About this clone itself: An end of the junction does not agree with germline; a read error may underlie this. The genes are TRBV6-1 and TRBJ1-2, with TRBD1 identical over 8 bases. The germline V gene has CDR1 MNHNS and CDR2 SASEGT. The CDR3 has 14 amino acids. The CDR3 loop reads CASREDRGNYGYTF. The CDR3 DNA sequence: TGTGCCAGCAGGGAAGACAGGGGAAACTATGGCTACACCTTC.

The chain employs TRBV28 and TRBJ2-2; 12 bases are shared with TRBD2. Germline CDR1 reads MDHEN; CDR2 reads SYDVKM. This CDR3 has 15 residues. Germline trimming cut 6 bases from V and 7 bases from J; bases unmatched to any gene: 6. The CDR3 nucleotides read TGTGCCAGCAGGCCCGGACTAGCGGGATTCGGGGAGCTGTTTTTT. Its protein product is CASRPGLAGFGELFF. The variable domain in full, with the rest retrieved from reference TRBV28 and TRBJ2-2, is DVKVTQSSRYLVKRTGEKVFLECVQDMDHENMFWYRQDPGLGLRLIYFSYDVKMKEKGDIPEGYSVSREKKERFSLILESASTNQTSMYLCASRPGLAGFGELFFGEGSRLTVL.

V is TRBV7-9 and J is TRBJ2-1, with 8 bases fitting TRBD2. V lost 3 bases to trimming and J lost 4 bases; unmatched junction nucleotides: 8. Germline V gene lookup returns CDR1 SEHNR and CDR2 FQNEAQ (reference sequence). The CDR3 is 16 amino acids. CDR3 bases: TGTGCCAGCAGCTTCGGGTGGCGGGGGGAATACAATGAGCAGTTCTTC. Protein sequence: CASSFGWRGEYNEQFF.

The gene calls are TRBV15 and TRBJ1-5, with TRBD1 matching over 7 bases. The CDR3 has 15 amino acids. Germline V lookup: CDR1 LNHNV, CDR2 YYDKDF (reference sequence). V dropped 3 bases and J dropped 6; count of bases not matched to a gene: 8. The CDR3 DNA reads TGTGCCACCAGCAGTCGAGGGGGCATGGGTCAGCCCCAGCATTTT. It translates to CATSSRGGMGQPQHF.

This chain links TRBV19 with TRBJ2-6; 11 positions match TRBD2. This CDR3 contains 16 residues. Looked up from germline, CDR1 is LNHDA and CDR2 is SQIVND (reference sequence). Unmatched junction bases numbered 9, after V lost 11 bases and J lost 3 bases. The CDR3, as DNA: TGTGCCGTTAGCGGGGGGGCCGGAGGTGGGGCCAACGTCCTGACTTTC. This translates into CAVSGGAGGGANVLTF.

V is TRBV5-1 and J is TRBJ2-2, with 7 bases identical to TRBD1. Trimming took 4 bases from V and 2 from J; bases not matched to a gene: 8. CDR3 length: 16 residues. The germline CDR1 and CDR2 sequences are SGHRS and YFSETQ. The CDR3 sequence: CASSATGTYNTGELFF. CDR3 coding DNA: TGCGCCAGCAGCGCGACAGGGACATACAACACCGGGGAGCTGTTTTTT.

The rearrangement uses TRBV6-5 and TRBJ2-1; 10 bases fit TRBD2. Per the germline V gene, CDR1 is MNHEY and CDR2 is SVGAGI. This CDR3 has 13 residues. V was pared by 2 bases and J by 12 bases, with 4 bases of the junction left unmatched. The CDR3 DNA follows: TGTGCCAGCAGTTACACTTTAGCGGGGGGGCAGTTCTTC. This gives the protein CASSYTLAGGQFF.

CDR3 loop: CASSRTGGAESGLSYEQYF. The CDR3 DNA sequence: TGTGCCAGTAGTAGGACAGGGGGCGCGGAAAGCGGGCTTTCCTACGAGCAGTACTTC. The chain is built from TRBV19 and TRBJ2-7; 11 bases align to TRBD1. J was trimmed by 1 base and V by 4 bases; bases with no gene match: 15. Germline values: CDR1 LNHDA, CDR2 SQIVND (reference sequence). CDR3 length: 19 amino acids.

The chain has TRBV7-3 and TRBJ2-7; D is unclear. Germline V gene sequence: CDR1 SGHTA, CDR2 FQGTGA. V was shortened by 0 bases and J by 4 bases, with 7 bases between the two germline ends. This CDR3 region has 13 residues. CDR3 bases: TGTGCCAGCAGCTTAACCCACAGTTACGAGCAGTACTTC. As protein: CASSLTHSYEQYF.

This clone was seen only a few times. V is TRBV15 and J is TRBJ2-7, with D possibly being TRBD1 (6 bases). The CDR3 covers 15 residues. Trimming left V 3 bases short and J 6 bases short, with 18 bases between. Germline values: CDR1 LNHNV, CDR2 YYDKDF (reference sequence). This chain's CDR3 is CATSRSLGQTGEQYF. CDR3 DNA sequence: TGTGCCACCAGCAGGTCACTTGGACAGACGGGCGAGCAGTACTTC.

The count of this clone is one. The chain joins TRBV10-1 to TRBJ2-7; 8 bases align to TRBD1. From germline, CDR1 is WNHNN and CDR2 SYGVQD (reference sequence). V lost 6 bases and J lost 0; bases outside the gene matches: 10. The CDR3 spans 16 residues. The CDR3 loop reads CASRALKTGASYEQYF. The CDR3 DNA follows: TGCGCCAGCAGAGCCTTAAAGACAGGGGCCTCCTACGAGCAGTACTTC.

This chain connects TRBV5-1 to TRBJ1-2, with a tentative D call TRBD1 (5 bases). The CDR3 is 15 amino acids. V lost 2 bases and J 3 bases, leaving 14 bases between the germline ends. CDR1 is SGHRS and CDR2 is YFSETQ in the germline V gene. The CDR3 protein is CASSFSSGRDYGYTF. As DNA, the CDR3 is TGCGCCAGCAGCTTTTCGTCAGGGAGGGACTATGGCTACACCTTC.

V gene TRBV7-9 combines with J gene TRBJ1-3; 8 bases fit TRBD1. Per germline, CDR1 SEHNR and CDR2 FQNEAQ (reference sequence). The CDR3 spans 15 residues. Losses at the gene ends were 6 bases for V and 0 bases for J; bases not matched to a gene: 4. The CDR3 region has the DNA TGTGCCAGCAGGGCAACAGGGGGCTCTGGAAACACCATATATTTT. This sequence encodes CASRATGGSGNTIYF.

This clone was detected once. J is TRBJ2-7 and V is TRBV30, with a tentative D call TRBD1 (6 bases). Per the germline V gene, CDR1 is GTSNPN and CDR2 is SVGIG (reference sequence). This CDR3 has 15 amino acids. V lost 4 bases and J 3 bases, leaving 19 bases between the germline ends. DNA for the CDR3: TGTGCCTGGAAACGTAAAGCAGGGGCCAACTACGAGCAGTACTTC. Translated, it gives CAWKRKAGANYEQYF.

This clone is a singleton in its sample. The chain employs TRBV5-4 and TRBJ1-2; TRBD1 is a possible D gene (5 bases). V lost 4 bases, J lost 2 bases, and 9 bases lay in between. Germline CDR1 is SGHNT and CDR2 is YYREEE (reference sequence). The CDR3 has 13 amino acids. CDR3 sequence (DNA): TGTGCCAGCAGCCCGGGGGACAACTATGGCTACACCTTC. It codes for CASSPGDNYGYTF.

This rearrangement joins TRBV20-1 to TRBJ1-5, with D possibly matching TRBD1 (6 bases). The germline V gene has CDR1 DFQATT and CDR2 SNEGSKA (reference sequence). V lost 0 bases to trimming and J lost 11 bases, with 8 bases between them. The CDR3 extends over 11 amino acids. CDR3 sequence (DNA): TGCAGTGCTAGAGATAACAGGGCCCAGCATTTT. This encodes CSARDNRAQHF.

The chain joins TRBV5-6 to TRBJ2-6; 10 bases agree with TRBD1. V was pared by 4 bases and J by 4 bases, with 11 bases of the junction left unmatched. This CDR3 is 18 amino acids long. CDR1 is SGHDT, CDR2 YYEEEE, per germline. The chain's CDR3 is CASSPPGQGRVGANVLTF. As DNA, the CDR3 is TGTGCCAGCAGCCCCCCGGGACAGGGGAGAGTCGGGGCCAACGTCCTGACTTTC.

The rearrangement links TRBV28 to TRBJ2-5, with D uncertain. This CDR3 contains 13 residues. Germline V gene data show CDR1 as MDHEN and CDR2 as SYDVKM. Deletions cut 3 bases from V and 2 bases from J, with 7 bases between. CDR3 in amino acids: CASSLSVQETQYF. The CDR3 DNA sequence: TGTGCCAGCAGTTTGTCGGTTCAAGAGACCCAGTACTTC.

DNA for the CDR3: TGTGCCAGCAGTGCGGGACCGGGGGGGGCTTTCTTT. Translation gives CASSAGPGGAFF. The chain recombines TRBV28 with TRBJ1-1; a possible D gene is TRBD1 (5 bases). The V and J ends lost 5 bases and 11 bases respectively, with 15 bases between them. This CDR3 comprises 12 residues. The germline V gene encodes CDR1 MDHEN and CDR2 SYDVKM.

This chain uses TRBV15 with TRBJ1-2, with 8 bases lining up with TRBD1. The germline gives CDR1 LNHNV, CDR2 YYDKDF (reference sequence). The CDR3 covers 12 residues. J lost 10 bases, V lost 3 bases, and 4 bases had no gene match. CDR3 sequence reads: CATSRTQGDYTF. CDR3 coding DNA: TGTGCCACCAGCAGGACACAGGGGGACTACACCTTC.

The chain links TRBV29-1 to TRBJ1-2; D unclear. There are 13 residues in the CDR3. The germline V and J ends were trimmed by 4 bases and 0 bases, with 9 bases remaining between them. The V gene's germline CDR1 is SQVTM and CDR2 ANQGSEA. Here the CDR3 DNA reads TGCAGCGTTGCCCCCCAGGCTAACTATGGCTACACCTTC. As protein: CSVAPQANYGYTF.

The V and J genes are TRBV5-1 and TRBJ2-3; 7 bases line up with TRBD1. The CDR3 length is 14 residues. Germline V gene lookup returns CDR1 SGHRS and CDR2 YFSETQ. J was trimmed by 5 bases and V by 6 bases; bases with no gene match: 9. CDR3 protein: CASNRQGGEDTQYF. Here the CDR3 DNA reads TGCGCCAGCAACCGACAGGGTGGTGAAGATACGCAGTATTTT. The variable domain in full, completed from reference TRBV5-1 and TRBJ2-3, reads KAGVTQTPRYLIKTRGQQVTLSCSPISGHRSVSWYQQTPGQGLQFLFEYFSETQRNKGNFPGRFSGRQFSNSRSEMNVSTLELGDSALYLCASNRQGGEDTQYFGPGTRLTVL.

This rearrangement joins TRBV19 to TRBJ2-6; D possibly corresponds to TRBD1 (6 bases). The V gene's germline CDR1 is LNHDA and CDR2 SQIVND (reference sequence). The ends were cut back, 3 bases at V and 4 bases at J, with 19 bases in the middle. This CDR3 has 18 amino acids. The DNA of the CDR3 is TGTGCCAGTAGTATGTGGATGGGGGCGGTAGACGGGGCCAACGTCCTGACTTTC. It encodes CASSMWMGAVDGANVLTF.

The chain combines TRBV6-1 with TRBJ2-5; TRBD1 might be the D (6 bases). Germline lookup yields CDR1 MNHNS and CDR2 SASEGT. The CDR3 is 13 amino acids. Trimming took 10 bases from V and 2 from J, leaving 14 bases between them. The CDR3 spells CATLWGTQETQYF. The CDR3 nucleotides are TGTGCCACCCTTTGGGGGACACAAGAGACCCAGTACTTC.

The rearrangement uses TRBV14 and TRBJ1-6; no definite D call. Germline CDR1 SGHDN, CDR2 FVKESK. The length of the CDR3 is 15 residues. V dropped 3 bases and J dropped 7 bases, with 13 bases sitting between them. The CDR3 DNA reads as TGTGCCAGCAGCCAGGATATACTAAACAATTCACCCCTCCACTTT. Its translation is CASSQDILNNSPLHF. Using reference TRBV14 and TRBJ1-6 for the parts outside the CDR3, the full variable domain is EAGVTQFPSHSVIEKGQTVTLRCDPISGHDNLYWYRRVMGKEIKFLLHFVKESKQDESGMPNNRFLAERTGGTYSTLKVQPAELEDSGVYFCASSQDILNNSPLHFGNGTRLTVT.